Shown below are 6 T cell receptor beta chains from a single sample sequenced in a study of shared clonotypes between healthy human individuals. Cells designated naive CD8 were CD45RO-negative and were positively selected for CCR7, with terminally differentiated effector memory CD45RA+ cells excluded. Sequencing used immunoSEQ multiplex PCR; TCRdb keeps in-frame clones, though not all of them. Of approximately 650,000 clones detected, 95% to 96% appear once; the ten largest clones hold less than 0.13%. Input material: naive CD8+ T cells sorted from blood. These receptor sequences come from a woman aged 25-40 years in good health.

The chain uses TRBV6-1 and TRBJ1-1; 8 bases line up with TRBD1. From germline, CDR1 is MNHNS and CDR2 SASEGT. CDR3 length equals 13 residues. V was clipped by 1 base and J by 5 bases; unmatched bases: 0. The CDR3 here is CASSEGTGTEAFF. CDR3 DNA sequence: TGTGCCAGCAGTGAAGGGACAGGGACTGAAGCTTTCTTT.

The genes are TRBV28 and TRBJ2-7; tentative D call: TRBD2 (6 bases). Deletions cut 5 bases from V and 0 bases from J, with 17 bases between. Germline V CDR1 and CDR2: MDHEN, SYDVKM. This CDR3 contains 16 residues. The CDR3 is CASSTPWGSGSYEQYF. For the CDR3, the DNA is TGTGCCAGCAGTACGCCCTGGGGTAGCGGCTCCTACGAGCAGTACTTC.

This rearrangement joins TRBV2 to TRBJ2-2, with D possibly matching TRBD2 (5 bases). CDR1 and CDR2 from the germline V gene are SNHLY and FYNNEI. CDR3 length equals 17 residues. V was clipped by 7 bases and J by 0 bases, with 18 bases between them. CDR3 amino acids: CASTERRLAANTGELFF. Written as DNA, the CDR3 is TGTGCCAGCACCGAGAGGCGGCTAGCAGCGAACACCGGGGAGCTGTTTTTT.

The chain has TRBV5-5 and TRBJ2-7; D might be TRBD1 or TRBD2, each matching 5 bases. CDR3 length: 15 amino acids. The germline gives CDR1 SGHKS, CDR2 YYEKEE (reference sequence). Trimming cost V 4 bases and J 3 bases, with 17 bases left between them. In DNA, the CDR3 is TGTGCCAGCAGCCGCGGGTGGCTAGGGGACTACGAGCAGTACTTC. Its protein product is CASSRGWLGDYEQYF.

The rearrangement uses TRBV11-2 and TRBJ1-6; D is uncertain. The V gene lost 5 bases and the J gene lost 7 bases, with 9 bases spanning the gap. The CDR3 is 13 residues long. The V gene's germline CDR1 is SGHAT and CDR2 FQNNGV. The CDR3 sequence: CASSPTTNSPLHF. The CDR3 nucleotides read TGTGCCAGCAGCCCGACTACGAATTCACCCCTCCACTTT.

The chain has TRBV5-4 and TRBJ1-2; D is unclear. This CDR3 has 12 amino acids. The germline gives CDR1 SGHNT, CDR2 YYREEE (reference sequence). Deletions cut 0 bases from V and 8 bases from J, with 8 bases between. The CDR3 reads CASSLGALGYTF. The CDR3, as DNA: TGTGCCAGCAGCTTGGGGGCCTTGGGCTACACCTTC.